These 30 T cell receptor beta chains share one sample of origin, sequenced in a study of blood T cell repertoires in COVID-19. The table came from immunoSEQ multiplex PCR; TCRdb's copy has only in-frame clones and leaves some out. The sample yields around 76,000 clones, more than 70% seen once. The sample comprised peripheral blood. The source is a man aged 50 to 59 with COVID-19, enrolled during active disease.

This chain links TRBV6-1 with TRBJ2-2; 12 bases line up with TRBD2. Germline values: CDR1 MNHNS, CDR2 SASEGT. This CDR3 is 18 amino acids long. V gave up 3 bases and J gave up 6 bases; unmatched junction bases: 11. CDR3 amino acids: CASSDSSGRAFFSGELFF. CDR3 nucleotides: TGTGCCAGCAGTGATTCTAGCGGGAGGGCCTTTTTTTCCGGGGAGCTGTTTTTT.

The chain combines TRBV3-1 (or the pseudogene TRBV3-2) with TRBJ1-3; no definite D call. CDR1 is LGHDT, CDR2 YNNKEL, per germline (reference sequence). This CDR3 is 13 amino acids long. Trimming pared 4 bases from V and 9 bases from J, leaving 13 bases between. DNA for the CDR3: TGTGCCAGCAGCCCCCCAGTGGCTGGCACCATATATTTT. Translated, it gives CASSPPVAGTIYF.

This chain links TRBV28 with TRBJ1-1, with 10 positions matching TRBD1. The V gene's germline CDR1 is MDHEN and CDR2 SYDVKM. This CDR3 is 14 amino acids long. The J segment lost 2 bases and the V segment lost 8 bases, leaving 5 bases of the junction unmatched. This chain's CDR3 is CASVRTGGNTEAFF. CDR3 nucleotides: TGTGCCAGCGTCAGGACAGGGGGAAACACTGAAGCTTTCTTT. The full variable domain, its missing parts supplied by reference TRBV28 and TRBJ1-1, is DVKVTQSSRYLVKRTGEKVFLECVQDMDHENMFWYRQDPGLGLRLIYFSYDVKMKEKGDIPEGYSVSREKKERFSLILESASTNQTSMYLCASVRTGGNTEAFFGQGTRLTVV.

The rearrangement joins TRBV7-6 to TRBJ2-2; possible D gene TRBD2, 5 bases. The length of the CDR3 is 15 residues. Trimming removed 1 base at V and 4 bases at J, with 10 bases between. The germline CDR1 and CDR2 sequences are SGHVS and FNYEAQ. This chain's CDR3 is CASSLGNSGTGELFF. CDR3 DNA sequence: TGTGCCAGCAGCTTAGGAAACAGCGGCACCGGGGAGCTGTTTTTT.

The V gene is TRBV7-3, the J gene TRBJ2-5, with a possible D match to TRBD1 (7 bases). CDR1 is SGHTA, CDR2 FQGTGA, per germline. The V and J ends lost 1 base and 2 bases respectively, with 11 bases between them. The CDR3 is made up of 15 amino acids. CDR3 in DNA: TGTGCCAGCAGCTTAATCCAGGGGGGACAAGAGACCCAGTACTTC. It encodes CASSLIQGGQETQYF.

The chain couples TRBV6-5 to TRBJ2-7, with a weak D call TRBD2 (6 bases). The CDR3 is made up of 14 amino acids. Per germline, CDR1 MNHEY and CDR2 SVGAGI. Trimming pared 5 bases from V and 7 bases from J, leaving 18 bases between. CDR3 bases: TGTGCCAGCAGTACCGGGGGAAGTGGGAGGGAGCAGTACTTC. This sequence encodes CASSTGGSGREQYF.

The rearrangement joins TRBV19 to TRBJ2-1; 7 bases map to TRBD1. This CDR3 comprises 13 residues. Trimming cost V 6 bases and J 4 bases; bases outside gene matches: 3. In germline, CDR1 is LNHDA, CDR2 SQIVND (reference sequence). The CDR3 is CASRGGSYNEQFF. Here the CDR3 DNA reads TGTGCCAGTAGAGGGGGCTCTTACAATGAGCAGTTCTTC.

CDR3 DNA sequence: TGTGCCAGTAGTAGCGATAGAGCGGAGGGGGGGTACGGGGAGCTGTTTTTT. Its translation: CASSSDRAEGGYGELFF. The chain combines TRBV19 with TRBJ2-2; the D gene is possibly TRBD2 (7 bases). Germline V CDR1 and CDR2: LNHDA, SQIVND (reference sequence). The germline V and J ends were trimmed by 4 bases and 7 bases, with 22 bases remaining between them. The CDR3 loop spans 17 amino acids.

V is TRBV6-5 and J is TRBJ1-4, with D perhaps TRBD1 (5 bases). The CDR3 runs 16 residues. Trimming cost V 4 bases and J 1 base, with 13 bases left between them. CDR1 is MNHEY and CDR2 is SVGAGI in the germline V gene. CDR3 nucleotides: TGTGCCAGCAGTTCCCAGACAGTTCGAACTAATGAAAAACTGTTTTTT. Translating it yields CASSSQTVRTNEKLFF.

V is TRBV3-1 (or the pseudogene TRBV3-2) and J is TRBJ1-6; the D is unclear. V gave up 2 bases and J gave up 15 bases, with 14 bases separating them. CDR1 LGHDT and CDR2 YNNKEL come from the germline V gene (reference sequence). The CDR3 is made up of 13 amino acids. This CDR3 reads CASSQRTFGVLHF. The CDR3 coding sequence is TGTGCCAGCAGCCAAAGGACTTTCGGGGTCCTCCACTTT.

The V and J genes are TRBV9 and TRBJ2-5, with D tentatively TRBD2 (6 bases). Germline V lookup: CDR1 SGDLS, CDR2 YYNGEE. The CDR3 covers 17 residues. The V end was cut by 0 bases, the J end by 1 base, with 16 bases between. The CDR3 region is CASSVATHGGSQETQYF. The CDR3 region has the DNA TGTGCCAGCAGCGTAGCTACTCATGGAGGGTCCCAAGAGACCCAGTACTTC.

In its sample, this clone was seen a few times. V usage is TRBV24-1 and J usage is TRBJ1-5, with 8 bases lining up with TRBD1. Germline V gives CDR1 KGHDR, CDR2 SFDVKD. The CDR3 extends over 14 amino acids. V lost 3 bases, J lost 7 bases, and 4 bases stayed unmatched. As DNA, the CDR3 is TGTGCCACCAGTGATGGACAGGGCATACAGCCCCAGCATTTT. The encoded protein is CATSDGQGIQPQHF.

The chain uses TRBV6-6 and TRBJ2-1; TRBD1 agrees at 8 bases. The CDR3 has 15 residues. From germline, CDR1 is MNHNY and CDR2 SVGAGI (reference sequence). The ends lost 6 bases at V and 5 bases at J; junction bases unmatched: 9. The CDR3 DNA sequence: TGTGCCAGCAGATCCGGGACAGGTGTCCACAATGAGCAGTTCTTC. Amino acids: CASRSGTGVHNEQFF.

The chain joins TRBV2 to TRBJ1-1; D may be TRBD1 (5 bases). CDR1 and CDR2 (germline): SNHLY, FYNNEI. The length of the CDR3 is 12 residues. V dropped 8 bases and J dropped 4 bases, with 11 bases sitting between them. The CDR3: CASDRAGTEAFF. CDR3 DNA sequence: TGTGCCAGCGACAGAGCGGGCACTGAAGCTTTCTTT.

This clone has just a few counts. The V call is TRBV25-1, the J call TRBJ2-5, with 9 bases aligning to TRBD2. Germline V gene data show CDR1 as MGHDK and CDR2 as SYGVNS. This CDR3 comprises 14 residues. V was pared by 6 bases and J by 4 bases, with 6 bases of the junction left unmatched. The CDR3 bases are TGTGCCAGCAGCCCAGCGGGAGGCGGAGAGACCCAGTACTTC. It encodes CASSPAGGGETQYF.

This clone was detected only a few times. The chain recombines TRBV28 with TRBJ1-6; weak D call: TRBD1 (6 bases). CDR3 length: 13 amino acids. Germline CDR1 MDHEN, CDR2 SYDVKM. The V and J ends lost 6 bases and 7 bases respectively, with 10 bases between them. The CDR3 bases are TGTGCCAGCAGAAAACAGGGAAATTCACCCCTCCACTTT. Translated: CASRKQGNSPLHF.

The V and J genes are TRBV7-2 and TRBJ1-5; 7 positions agree with TRBD1. V lost 3 bases to trimming and J lost 7 bases; unmatched junction nucleotides: 6. CDR3 length: 14 residues. CDR1 is SGHTA, CDR2 FQGNSA, per germline. In DNA, the CDR3 is TGTGCCAGCAGCTTTACAGGGGTCGGGCAGCCCCAGCATTTT. Its translation: CASSFTGVGQPQHF. Drawing the rest from reference TRBV7-2 and TRBJ1-5, the complete variable domain is GAGVSQSPSNKVTEKGKDVELRCDPISGHTALYWYRQSLGQGLEFLIYFQGNSAPDKSGLPSDRFSAERTGGSVSTLTIQRTQQEDSAVYLCASSFTGVGQPQHFGDGTRLSIL.

This sequence joins TRBV28 and TRBJ2-7; 12 bases agree with TRBD2. Germline V gives CDR1 MDHEN, CDR2 SYDVKM. V was clipped by 6 bases and J by 7 bases; unmatched bases: 10. CDR3 length: 15 amino acids. The CDR3 spells CASSILAGGLGEQYF. The CDR3 DNA follows: TGTGCCAGCAGCATACTAGCGGGAGGCTTGGGTGAGCAGTACTTC.

The V gene is TRBV18, the J gene TRBJ1-1; perhaps TRBD1 as D (6 bases). The V gene's germline CDR1 is KGHSH and CDR2 LQKENI. The CDR3 length is 14 residues. V was trimmed by 4 bases and J by 1 base, leaving 10 bases between them. The CDR3 loop reads CASSRQAPNTEAFF. CDR3 bases: TGTGCCAGCTCACGACAGGCGCCGAACACTGAAGCTTTCTTT.

The gene calls are TRBV6-5 and TRBJ1-2, with D possibly TRBD1 on 6 matching bases. CDR1 and CDR2 (germline): MNHEY, SVGAGI. V lost 7 bases and J 5 bases, leaving 11 bases between the germline ends. This CDR3 contains 12 residues. CDR3 bases: TGTGCCAGCAAAACAGGGACATATGGCTACACCTTC. Protein product: CASKTGTYGYTF.

This chain's CDR3 is CSVEISRQEAFF. CDR3 bases: TGCAGCGTTGAAATATCTCGACAGGAAGCTTTCTTT. The chain combines TRBV29-1 with TRBJ1-1; TRBD1 might be the D (5 bases). The V gene lost 2 bases and the J gene lost 8 bases, with 12 bases spanning the gap. Germline CDR1 reads SQVTM; CDR2 reads ANQGSEA. The length of the CDR3 is 12 residues.

The chain recombines TRBV28 with TRBJ2-7, with 8 bases identical to TRBD2. CDR1 is MDHEN, CDR2 SYDVKM, per germline. V shed 4 bases, J shed 4 bases, and the junction held 24 bases outside the gene matches. The length of the CDR3 is 20 residues. CDR3 region: CASSSPWVAGIAHLPYEQYF. The CDR3 DNA reads TGTGCCAGCAGTTCCCCCTGGGTAGCGGGAATCGCTCACTTACCTTACGAGCAGTACTTC.

The gene calls are TRBV27 and TRBJ1-4, with 9 bases aligning to TRBD1. The trim removed 2 bases at V and 7 bases at J, leaving 8 bases unmatched. CDR3 size: 16 residues. Germline loops: CDR1 MNHEY, CDR2 SMNVEV (reference sequence). CDR3 loop: CASSLGLGQGFEKLFF. The CDR3 DNA reads TGTGCCAGCAGTTTAGGCCTGGGACAGGGTTTTGAAAAACTGTTTTTT. Based on the CDR3 plus reference TRBV27 and TRBJ1-4, the full variable domain is EAQVTQNPRYLITVTGKKLTVTCSQNMNHEYMSWYRQDPGLGLRQIYYSMNVEVTDKGDVPEGYKVSRKEKRNFPLILESPSPNQTSLYFCASSLGLGQGFEKLFFGSGTQLSVL.

This sequence joins TRBV4-2 and TRBJ2-7; D is unclear. V was shortened by 0 bases and J by 7 bases, with 10 bases between the two germline ends. The CDR3 is 13 amino acids. The V gene's germline CDR1 is LGHNA and CDR2 YNFKEQ. CDR3 protein: CASSQDKALEQYF. The CDR3 DNA sequence: TGTGCCAGCAGCCAAGATAAAGCTTTAGAGCAGTACTTC.

This clone has more than one count but fewer than ten. The rearrangement joins TRBV24-1 to TRBJ2-1; 10 nucleotides align to TRBD2. J gave up 6 bases and V 5 bases, and 9 bases lay outside the gene matches. The CDR3 sequence is 16 residues long. CDR1 and CDR2 from the germline V gene are KGHDR and SFDVKD. CDR3 in amino acids: CATSGKGLATGNEQFF. The CDR3, as DNA: TGTGCCACCAGTGGAAAGGGACTAGCGACTGGCAATGAGCAGTTCTTC.

The rearrangement uses TRBV7-9 and TRBJ1-6; 11 bases fit TRBD1. CDR1 is SEHNR, CDR2 FQNEAQ, per germline (reference sequence). The V segment lost 4 bases and the J segment 10 bases; nucleotides outside the gene matches: 3. The CDR3 is made up of 14 amino acids. As DNA, the CDR3 is TGTGCCAGCAGCTGGGGGACAGGGGGATCACCCCTCCACTTT. Translating it yields CASSWGTGGSPLHF.

The V call is TRBV7-8, the J call TRBJ2-7; TRBD2 matches 9 bases. The ends lost 6 bases at V and 0 bases at J; junction bases unmatched: 9. CDR3 size: 16 residues. Germline-derived CDR1 and CDR2 are SGHVS and FQNEAQ. CDR3 sequence: CASSREQREVSYEQYF. The CDR3 bases are TGTGCCAGCAGTCGCGAACAGCGGGAGGTCTCCTACGAGCAGTACTTC.

Points on this clone: Different DNA sequences within this sample yield the same CDR3. The J gene is TRBJ1-1, the V gene TRBV7-9; weak D call: TRBD1 (5 bases). Germline CDR1 reads SEHNR; CDR2 reads FQNEAQ (reference sequence). This CDR3 region has 14 residues. Trimming cost V 5 bases and J 2 bases, with 12 bases left between them. The CDR3 DNA follows: TGTGCCAGCAGCAGCCGGGGGGGTAACACTGAAGCTTTCTTT. The encoded protein is CASSSRGGNTEAFF.

This clone was counted at least ten times. V is TRBV2 and J is TRBJ1-5; D is unclear. This CDR3 region has 12 residues. With 7 bases removed from V and 6 bases from J, the gap between germline ends came to 10 bases. From germline, CDR1 is SNHLY and CDR2 FYNNEI. The CDR3 coding sequence is TGTGCCAGCAATCGGGGAAGTCAGCCCCAGCATTTT. Residues: CASNRGSQPQHF.

The rearrangement joins TRBV5-6 to TRBJ1-4, with 8 bases matching TRBD1. The V segment lost 4 bases and the J segment 6 bases; nucleotides outside the gene matches: 8. Germline CDR1 and CDR2: SGHDT and YYEEEE. The CDR3 spans 15 residues. CDR3 nucleotides: TGTGCCAGCAGCCCGACAGGGGTCGGGGATGAAAAACTGTTTTTT. Translation gives CASSPTGVGDEKLFF.